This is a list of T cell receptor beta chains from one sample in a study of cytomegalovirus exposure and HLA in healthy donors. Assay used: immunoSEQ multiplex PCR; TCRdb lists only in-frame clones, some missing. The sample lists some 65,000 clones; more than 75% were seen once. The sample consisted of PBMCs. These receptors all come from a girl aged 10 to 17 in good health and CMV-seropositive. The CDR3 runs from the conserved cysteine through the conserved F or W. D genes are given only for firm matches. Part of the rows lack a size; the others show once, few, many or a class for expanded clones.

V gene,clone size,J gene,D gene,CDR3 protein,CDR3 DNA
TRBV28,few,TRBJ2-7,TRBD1,CASSVTGTGLYEQYF,TGTGCCAGCAGCGTAACCGGGACAGGGTTATACGAGCAGTACTTC
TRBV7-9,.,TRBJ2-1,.,CASSQDMSYNEQFF,TGTGCCAGCAGCCAGGACATGTCCTACAATGAGCAGTTCTTC
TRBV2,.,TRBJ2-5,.,CASSPTGVGETQYF,TGTGCCAGCAGCCCTACGGGGGTGGGAGAGACCCAGTACTTC
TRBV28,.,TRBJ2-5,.,CASSILTSETQYF,TGTGCCAGCAGTATACTGACAAGTGAGACCCAGTACTTC
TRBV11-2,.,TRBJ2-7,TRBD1,CASSLRQGLPYEQYF,TGTGCCAGCAGCTTGCGACAGGGGCTCCCCTACGAGCAGTACTTC
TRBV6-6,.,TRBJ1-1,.,CASSYSDTNTEAFF,TGTGCCAGCAGTTACTCGGACACCAACACTGAAGCTTTCTTT
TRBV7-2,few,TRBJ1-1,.,CASSTQRNTEAFF,TGTGCCAGCAGCACACAGAGGAACACTGAAGCTTTCTTT
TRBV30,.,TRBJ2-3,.,CAWSPTRLTDTQYF,TGTGCCTGGAGCCCAACTAGACTCACAGATACGCAGTATTTT
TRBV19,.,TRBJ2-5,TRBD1,CASSPRGQGGKETQYF,TGTGCCAGTAGTCCAAGAGGACAGGGGGGGAAAGAGACCCAGTACTTC
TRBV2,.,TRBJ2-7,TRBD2,CASRANSGSSYEQYF,TGTGCCAGCAGAGCCAATAGCGGGAGCTCCTACGAGCAGTACTTC
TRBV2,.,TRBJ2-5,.,CASRGLTIQETQYF,TGTGCCAGCAGGGGGCTTACAATCCAAGAGACCCAGTACTTC
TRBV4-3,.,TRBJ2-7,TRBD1,CASSQAPTRQGHTYEQYF,TGCGCCAGCAGCCAAGCTCCAACAAGACAGGGACATACCTACGAGCAGTACTTC
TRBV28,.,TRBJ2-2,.,CASSLGGTGELFF,TGTGCCAGCAGTTTGGGGGGAACCGGGGAGCTGTTTTTT
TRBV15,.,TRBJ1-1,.,CATRPTTGTPNTEAFF,TGTGCCACCAGGCCCACCACCGGGACACCGAACACTGAAGCTTTCTTT
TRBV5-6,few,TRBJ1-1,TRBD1,CASSFLPGQGKTEAFF,TGTGCCAGCAGCTTTCTACCGGGACAGGGAAAAACTGAAGCTTTCTTT
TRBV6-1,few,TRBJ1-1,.,CASGRDGNTEAFF,TGTGCCAGCGGGAGAGACGGGAACACTGAAGCTTTCTTT
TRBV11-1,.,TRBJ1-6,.,CASSPEVGDNSPLHF,TGTGCCAGCAGCCCCGAGGTTGGCGATAATTCACCCCTCCACTTT
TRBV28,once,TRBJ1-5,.,CASSFRGDQPQHF,TGTGCCAGCAGTTTCAGAGGAGATCAGCCCCAGCATTTT
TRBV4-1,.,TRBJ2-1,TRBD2,CASSQVDMGLAGGNEQFF,TGCGCCAGCAGCCAAGTTGATATGGGGCTAGCGGGAGGAAATGAGCAGTTCTTC
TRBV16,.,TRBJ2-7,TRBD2,CASSPPLLAAYEQYF,TGTGCCAGCAGCCCTCCCCTTCTAGCGGCCTACGAGCAGTACTTC
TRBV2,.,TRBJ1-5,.,CASSGPDSQPQHF,TGTGCCAGCAGTGGGCCGGACTCTCAGCCCCAGCATTTT
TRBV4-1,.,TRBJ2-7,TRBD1,CASSQDRPYEQYF,TGCGCCAGCAGCCAGGACAGGCCCTACGAGCAGTACTTC
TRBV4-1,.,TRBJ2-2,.,CASSNLGQGELFF,TGCGCCAGCAGCAACCTTGGACAGGGGGAGCTGTTTTTT
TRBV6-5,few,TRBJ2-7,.,CASSYRYEQYF,TGTGCCAGCAGTTACCGCTACGAGCAGTACTTC
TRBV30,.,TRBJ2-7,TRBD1,CAWSQGAREQYF,TGTGCCTGGAGCCAGGGGGCGCGAGAGCAGTACTTC
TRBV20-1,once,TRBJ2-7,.,CSARGGYEQYF,TGCAGTGCTAGAGGCGGCTACGAGCAGTACTTC
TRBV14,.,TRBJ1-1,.,CASSPQPRFEAFF,TGTGCCAGCAGCCCCCAACCCCGGTTTGAAGCTTTCTTT
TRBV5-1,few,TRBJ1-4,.,CASSLGTLEKLFF,TGCGCCAGCAGCTTGGGGACTCTTGAAAAACTGTTTTTT
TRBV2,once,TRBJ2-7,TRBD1,CASSEGGPGQAFYEQYF,TGTGCCAGCAGTGAAGGGGGTCCGGGACAGGCTTTCTACGAGCAGTACTTC
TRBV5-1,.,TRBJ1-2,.,CASSPPTGTTYGYTF,TGCGCCAGCAGCCCTCCGACAGGCACGACTTATGGCTACACCTTC
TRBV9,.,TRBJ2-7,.,CASSVSSRTYEQYF,TGTGCCAGCAGCGTGTCTAGCCGAACCTACGAGCAGTACTTC
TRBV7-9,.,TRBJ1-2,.,CASSPDGRGTGGYTF,TGTGCCAGCAGCCCAGACGGTAGGGGGACCGGGGGCTACACCTTC
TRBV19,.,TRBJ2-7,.,CASHARYSYEQYF,TGTGCCAGTCACGCCAGGTACTCCTACGAGCAGTACTTC
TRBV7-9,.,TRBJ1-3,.,CASSLTGSSGNTIYF,TGTGCCAGCAGCCTTACAGGGAGCTCTGGAAACACCATATATTTT
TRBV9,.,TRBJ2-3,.,CASSIELPDTQYF,TGTGCCAGCAGCATAGAGCTGCCAGATACGCAGTATTTT
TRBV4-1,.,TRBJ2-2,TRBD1,CASSPGDRGWTGELFF,TGCGCCAGCAGCCCGGGCGACAGGGGGTGGACCGGGGAGCTGTTTTTT
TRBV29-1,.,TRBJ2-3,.,CSVLPDKTDTQYF,TGCAGCGTACTGCCGGACAAGACAGATACGCAGTATTTT
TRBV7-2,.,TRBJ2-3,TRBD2,CASSSGLAVNFRTDTQYF,TGTGCCAGCAGCTCCGGACTAGCAGTTAACTTTCGCACAGATACGCAGTATTTT
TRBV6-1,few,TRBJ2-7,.,CASSDPQAYEQYF,TGTGCCAGCAGTGACCCCCAGGCCTACGAGCAGTACTTC
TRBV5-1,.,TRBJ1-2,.,CASSLGPPANYGYTF,TGCGCCAGCAGCTTGGGGCCTCCAGCTAACTATGGCTACACCTTC